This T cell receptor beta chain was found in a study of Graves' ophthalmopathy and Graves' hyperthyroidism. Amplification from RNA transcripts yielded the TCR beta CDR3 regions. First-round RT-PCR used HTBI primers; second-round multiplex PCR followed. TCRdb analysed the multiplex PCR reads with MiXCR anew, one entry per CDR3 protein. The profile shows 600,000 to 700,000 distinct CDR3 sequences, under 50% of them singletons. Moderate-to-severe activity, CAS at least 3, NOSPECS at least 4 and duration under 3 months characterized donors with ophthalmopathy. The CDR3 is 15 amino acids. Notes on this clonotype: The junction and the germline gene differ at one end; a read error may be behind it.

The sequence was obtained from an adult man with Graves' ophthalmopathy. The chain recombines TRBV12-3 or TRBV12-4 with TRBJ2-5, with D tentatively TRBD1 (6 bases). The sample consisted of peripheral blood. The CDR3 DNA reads TGTGCCAGCGGTTTAATGGACAGCCACCAAGAGACCCAGTACTTC. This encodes CASGLMDSHQETQYF.